Shown below are 16 T cell receptor beta chains from a single sample sequenced in a study of blood T cell repertoires in COVID-19. The method was immunoSEQ multiplex PCR; TCRdb's version includes in-frame clones alone and lacks a portion of them. Of 80,000 to 95,000 clones listed, nearly 90% are singletons. The sequenced sample consisted of peripheral blood. These receptors were obtained from an older man with acute or convalescent COVID-19.

This chain links TRBV3-1 (or the pseudogene TRBV3-2) with TRBJ2-7; 14 nucleotides agree with TRBD2. The CDR3 has 15 residues. CDR1 is LGHDT, CDR2 YNNKEL, per germline (reference sequence). Trimming removed 5 bases from V and 5 bases from J; junction bases left unmatched: 5. CDR3: CASSELGLAGDEQYF. The CDR3 bases are TGTGCCAGCAGCGAGTTGGGACTAGCGGGAGACGAGCAGTACTTC.

This clone appeared a single time. The genes are TRBV18 and TRBJ1-5, with D uncertain. In germline, CDR1 is KGHSH, CDR2 LQKENI. This CDR3 spans 17 amino acids. V was trimmed by 2 bases and J by 4 bases, leaving 18 bases between them. Written as DNA, the CDR3 is TGTGCCAGCTCACCATCTCTCGTGGCAGGCCAAAATCAGCCCCAGCATTTT. Protein sequence: CASSPSLVAGQNQPQHF.

The CDR3 coding sequence is TGTGCCAGCAGTTTCACCCCGGTCGGGTCTAACTATGGCTACACCTTC. Its protein is CASSFTPVGSNYGYTF. The V call is TRBV6-6, the J call TRBJ1-2; D call uncertain. V was shortened by 4 bases and J by 0 bases, with 15 bases between the two germline ends. This CDR3 spans 16 amino acids. Germline V gene sequence: CDR1 MNHNY, CDR2 SVGAGI (reference sequence).

The V gene is TRBV7-2, the J gene TRBJ1-4; D gene unclear. CDR1 SGHTA and CDR2 FQGNSA come from the germline V gene. Trimming cost V 5 bases and J 4 bases, with 11 bases left between them. The CDR3 sequence is 14 residues long. CDR3 region: CASSPGSYNEKLFF. The DNA of the CDR3 is TGTGCCAGCAGCCCCGGGAGCTATAATGAAAAACTGTTTTTT.

The chain employs TRBV28 and TRBJ2-7; TRBD1 agrees at 9 bases. V shed 4 bases, J shed 6 bases, and the junction held 10 bases outside the gene matches. CDR1 is MDHEN and CDR2 is SYDVKM in the germline V gene. This CDR3 has 15 residues. As DNA, the CDR3 is TGTGCCAGCAGTTCTCCCGGGACAGGGACCGGCGAGCAGTACTTC. Encoded protein: CASSSPGTGTGEQYF.

This chain joins TRBV6-5 and TRBJ1-6, with 8 nucleotides matching TRBD1. Per germline, CDR1 MNHEY and CDR2 SVGAGI. V shed 7 bases, J shed 10 bases, and the junction held 12 bases outside the gene matches. The CDR3 extends over 15 amino acids. The DNA of the CDR3 is TGTGCCAGCACCTCTCTCCAGGGGGCCGAATCACCCCTCCACTTT. Amino acid sequence: CASTSLQGAESPLHF.

This clone was seen a handful of times. This chain uses TRBV4-3 with TRBJ1-5, with D maybe TRBD1 (6 bases). The germline V gene has CDR1 LGHNA and CDR2 YSLEER. Trimming removed 3 bases at V and 5 bases at J, with 8 bases between. The CDR3 totals 13 residues. CDR3 in DNA: TGCGCCAGCAGCCATAACAGGGATCAGCCCCAGCATTTT. It is translated as CASSHNRDQPQHF.

CDR3 in DNA: TGTGCCAGCAAGACTAGCTTTGGCACAGATACGCAGTATTTT. Its translation: CASKTSFGTDTQYF. The rearrangement links TRBV11-2 to TRBJ2-3, with TRBD2 matching 7 bases. The germline CDR1 and CDR2 sequences are SGHAT and FQNNGV. The CDR3 runs to 14 residues. Trimming removed 7 bases from V and 1 base from J; junction bases left unmatched: 5.

V gene TRBV19 combines with J gene TRBJ2-1; D gene ambiguous. The CDR3 is made up of 13 amino acids. CDR1 and CDR2 (germline): LNHDA, SQIVND (reference sequence). Trimming stripped 5 bases from V and 6 bases from J, with 11 bases between. DNA for the CDR3: TGTGCCAGTAGTCTCTCGTCAGGCAATGAGCAGTTCTTC. As protein: CASSLSSGNEQFF. Based on the CDR3 plus reference TRBV19 and TRBJ2-1, the full variable domain is DGGITQSPKYLFRKEGQNVTLSCEQNLNHDAMYWYRQDPGQGLRLIYYSQIVNDFQKGDIAEGYSVSREKKESFPLTVTSAQKNPTAFYLCASSLSSGNEQFFGPGTRLTVL.

The genes are TRBV5-4 and TRBJ1-1; 7 bases line up with TRBD1. The V gene end was trimmed by 3 bases and the J gene end by 12 bases; junction bases not matched to a gene: 8. The CDR3 contains 12 residues. Germline V gives CDR1 SGHNT, CDR2 YYREEE (reference sequence). The CDR3 spells CASSSLEGAPFF. CDR3 coding DNA: TGTGCCAGCAGCTCCCTCGAGGGGGCGCCTTTCTTT.

The CDR3 nucleotides are TGCAGCGTTGCTCCAGCGGCGAACACCGGGGAGCTGTTTTTT. Amino acids: CSVAPAANTGELFF. The chain joins TRBV29-1 to TRBJ2-2, with a tentative D call TRBD2 (5 bases). V lost 4 bases to trimming and J lost 0 bases, with 9 bases between them. Germline CDR1 reads SQVTM; CDR2 reads ANQGSEA. This CDR3 contains 14 residues.

The chain employs TRBV7-2 and TRBJ1-2; 11 nucleotides agree with TRBD1. Looked up from germline, CDR1 is SGHTA and CDR2 is FQGNSA. The CDR3 is 14 amino acids. The J segment lost 4 bases and the V segment lost 4 bases, leaving 2 bases of the junction unmatched. The CDR3 sequence: CASSSGTGGYGYTF. In nucleotides, the CDR3 is TGTGCCAGCAGCTCCGGGACAGGGGGCTATGGCTACACCTTC.

The J gene is TRBJ1-5, the V gene TRBV28; the match to TRBD1 covers 9 bases. From germline, CDR1 is MDHEN and CDR2 SYDVKM. The CDR3 extends over 17 amino acids. J gave up 7 bases and V 6 bases, and 16 bases lay outside the gene matches. The chain's CDR3 is CASSLNTGGEMSQPQHF. For the CDR3, the DNA is TGTGCCAGCAGCCTGAATACAGGGGGCGAAATGTCCCAGCCCCAGCATTTT.

The V gene is TRBV6-5, the J gene TRBJ1-2; TRBD1 aligns across 8 bases. The CDR3 is 14 amino acids. J was trimmed by 4 bases and V by 6 bases; bases with no gene match: 7. Germline values: CDR1 MNHEY, CDR2 SVGAGI. CDR3 sequence reads: CASRLSTGGYGYTF. CDR3 in DNA: TGTGCCAGCAGATTATCTACAGGGGGCTATGGCTACACCTTC.

V gene TRBV7-2 combines with J gene TRBJ2-7, with TRBD2 matching over 8 bases. The J segment lost 6 bases and the V segment lost 5 bases, leaving 9 bases of the junction unmatched. The CDR3 spans 14 residues. Germline-derived CDR1 and CDR2 are SGHTA and FQGNSA. The CDR3: CASSPRTSSTEQYF. CDR3 in DNA: TGTGCCAGCAGCCCGAGGACTAGCTCGACCGAGCAGTACTTC.

The gene calls are TRBV5-1 and TRBJ1-4; 7 bases agree with TRBD1. Looked up from germline, CDR1 is SGHRS and CDR2 is YFSETQ. The length of the CDR3 is 15 residues. V gave up 3 bases and J gave up 0 bases; unmatched junction bases: 2. CDR3 nucleotides: TGCGCCAGCAGCTGGGACAGTACAACTAATGAAAAACTGTTTTTT. It yields the protein CASSWDSTTNEKLFF.